In its sample, the clone carrying this TCR beta chain was seen a few times. Its specificity is not known. This entry belongs to a study of blood T cells in healthy people across ages. Study overall: Capture via template switching afforded approximately one barcoded beta molecule per two T cells.

CDR1 LNHNV and CDR2 YYDKDF come from the germline V gene (reference sequence). This CDR3 contains 15 residues. The ends lost 1 base at V and 7 bases at J; junction bases unmatched: 5. Points from the study as a whole: It was the long-lived donors that had more naive CD4+ cells and higher diversity than aged donors.

A second PCR, run for about 7 to 11 cycles, used a sample-barcoded 5' primer plus a J-beta primer mix. Every sample gave at least 2.5 million paired-end reads containing CDR3. In TCRdb, the 5' RACE reads were re-called with MiXCR into one record per CDR3 protein. The data show 850,000 to 1,100,000 distinct CDR3 sequences, roughly two fifths seen once. The TCR comes from a man between 18 and 35 years old in good health. The chain combines TRBV15 with TRBJ2-4, with 9 bases lining up with TRBD2. The sample was blood. CDR3 region: CATSRGLAGKNIQYF. The CDR3 nucleotides read TGTGCCACCAGCAGAGGTCTAGCGGGGAAGAACATTCAGTACTTC.